This T cell receptor beta chain was profiled in a study of shared clonotypes between healthy human individuals. Only in-frame clones appear in the TCRdb table, and some are missing; sequencing was by immunoSEQ multiplex PCR. The table records roughly 1.4 million clones, approximately 98.5% of them present only once. This CDR3 is 14 amino acids long. Germline CDR1 is SEHNR and CDR2 is FQNEAQ (reference sequence). The V end lost 2 bases, the J end lost 3 bases, and 8 bases lay between the germline ends. The TCR sequence derives from a man aged 25-45 years in good health. The sequenced material came from naive CD4+ T cells sorted from blood. Subset: CD45RA+ positively selected. The chain uses TRBV7-9 and TRBJ1-5; TRBD1 is a possible D gene (5 bases). The CDR3 loop is CASSLWGNNQPQHF. CDR3 nucleotide sequence: TGTGCCAGCAGCTTATGGGGCAACAATCAGCCCCAGCATTTT.